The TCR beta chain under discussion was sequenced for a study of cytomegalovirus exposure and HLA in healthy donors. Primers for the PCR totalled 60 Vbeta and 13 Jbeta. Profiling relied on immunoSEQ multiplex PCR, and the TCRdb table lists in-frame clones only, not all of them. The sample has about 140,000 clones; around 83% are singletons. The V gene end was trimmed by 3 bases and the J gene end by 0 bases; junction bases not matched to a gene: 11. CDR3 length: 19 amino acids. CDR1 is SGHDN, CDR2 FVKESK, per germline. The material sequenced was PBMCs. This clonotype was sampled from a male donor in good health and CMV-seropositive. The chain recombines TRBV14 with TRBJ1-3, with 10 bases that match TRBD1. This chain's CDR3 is CASSHSGQGPLRSGNTIYF. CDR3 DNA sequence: TGTGCCAGCAGCCATTCGGGACAGGGGCCTCTTCGCTCTGGAAACACCATATATTTT.